A single sample gave rise to the 20 T cell receptor beta chains below, sequenced in a study of blood T cell repertoires in COVID-19. Assay: immunoSEQ multiplex PCR; the TCRdb copy retains only in-frame clones and omits some. The data contain 150,000 or so clones, around 80% of them seen just once; the ten biggest clones take up 9.5% to 12%. The sequenced material came from PBMCs or T cells enriched from blood (not recorded which). These receptor sequences come from a man aged 50-60 years who had recovered from COVID-19.

This chain uses TRBV5-5 with TRBJ2-5; the match to TRBD2 covers 7 bases. The CDR3 is made up of 13 amino acids. V trimming: 7 bases; J trimming: 5 bases; junction bases outside the gene matches: 8. CDR1 SGHKS and CDR2 YYEKEE come from the germline V gene (reference sequence). The CDR3: CASLGGGRETQYF. The CDR3 nucleotides read TGTGCCAGCCTCGGCGGGGGAAGGGAGACCCAGTACTTC. Filled out from reference TRBV5-5 and TRBJ2-5, the complete variable domain reads DAGVTQSPTHLIKTRGQQVTLRCSPISGHKSVSWYQQVLGQGPQFIFQYYEKEERGRGNFPDRFSARQFPNYSSELNVNALLLGDSALYLCASLGGGRETQYFGPGTRLLVL.

The gene calls are TRBV5-6 and TRBJ2-7; 8 bases align to TRBD2. Germline CDR1 SGHDT, CDR2 YYEEEE. The V and J ends lost 0 bases and 2 bases, in that order; junction bases with no gene match: 7. The CDR3 consists of 16 residues. The CDR3 loop reads CASSLDLAGRPYEQYF. DNA for the CDR3: TGTGCCAGCAGCTTGGACCTAGCGGGCCGACCCTACGAGCAGTACTTC.

This clone has just one count. This chain links TRBV24-1 with TRBJ2-1, with 8 bases that match TRBD2. The CDR3 sequence is 14 residues long. Losses at the gene ends were 9 bases for V and 7 bases for J; bases not matched to a gene: 10. The germline V gene has CDR1 KGHDR and CDR2 SFDVKD. This CDR3 is CATQAGLASNEQFF. CDR3 in DNA: TGTGCCACCCAGGCCGGACTAGCTTCGAATGAGCAGTTCTTC.

The gene calls are TRBV7-9 and TRBJ2-4; D perhaps matches TRBD1 (6 bases). Trimming cost V 8 bases and J 1 base, with 15 bases left between them. CDR3 length equals 15 residues. Looked up from germline, CDR1 is SEHNR and CDR2 is FQNEAQ (reference sequence). As DNA, the CDR3 is TGTGCCAGCGGCTCAGGGGCTCCGGCCAAAAACATTCAGTACTTC. As protein: CASGSGAPAKNIQYF.

The chain joins TRBV7-9 to TRBJ2-2; weak D call: TRBD2 (6 bases). This CDR3 comprises 14 residues. Trimming shortened V by 6 bases and J by 4 bases, and 12 bases separated the two germline ends. The germline V gene encodes CDR1 SEHNR and CDR2 FQNEAQ (reference sequence). CDR3 bases: TGTGCCAGCAGAACCACCGGGGGCACCGGGGAGCTGTTTTTT. Amino acids: CASRTTGGTGELFF.

The chain is built from TRBV30 and TRBJ1-1; D perhaps matches TRBD1 (6 bases). The CDR3 contains 14 residues. Germline V gene data show CDR1 as GTSNPN and CDR2 as SVGIG (reference sequence). The V gene lost 6 bases and the J gene lost 0 bases, with 14 bases spanning the gap. CDR3: CACGGLQLNTEAFF. The CDR3, as DNA: TGTGCCTGTGGGGGCTTACAGCTGAACACTGAAGCTTTCTTT.

The chain recombines TRBV30 with TRBJ1-4, with TRBD1 matching over 10 bases. V was clipped by 4 bases and J by 6 bases; unmatched bases: 2. The CDR3 extends over 13 amino acids. The V gene's germline CDR1 is GTSNPN and CDR2 SVGIG (reference sequence). The CDR3 bases are TGTGCCTGGATGGACAGGGGGTATGAAAAACTGTTTTTT. Amino acids: CAWMDRGYEKLFF.

This chain connects TRBV5-1 to TRBJ2-1, with a tentative D call TRBD1 (5 bases). CDR1 is SGHRS, CDR2 YFSETQ, per germline. V shed 4 bases and J shed 0 bases, with 17 bases lying between them. There are 17 residues in the CDR3. CDR3 sequence reads: CASSPARGLSSYNEQFF. Written as DNA, the CDR3 is TGCGCCAGCAGCCCGGCTAGGGGCCTGAGCTCCTACAATGAGCAGTTCTTC.

The chain combines TRBV19 with TRBJ1-6, with D possibly TRBD1 on 6 matching bases. Looked up from germline, CDR1 is LNHDA and CDR2 is SQIVND (reference sequence). This CDR3 spans 13 amino acids. The V and J ends lost 4 bases and 10 bases respectively, with 11 bases between them. CDR3 loop: CASSNRESSPLHF. DNA of the CDR3: TGTGCCAGTAGTAACAGGGAATCATCACCCCTCCACTTT.

This clone has only one observation. The V and J genes are TRBV11-3 and TRBJ2-2, with D unresolved. Germline-derived CDR1 and CDR2 are SGHNT and YENEEA. The CDR3 spans 17 residues. V was clipped by 1 base and J by 0 bases, with 12 bases between them. In DNA, the CDR3 is TGTGCCAGCAGCTTAGTACGTGGCTTATCGAACACCGGGGAGCTGTTTTTT. Its protein is CASSLVRGLSNTGELFF.

This chain connects TRBV19 to TRBJ1-6; 8 bases are a match to TRBD1. Germline V gene data show CDR1 as LNHDA and CDR2 as SQIVND (reference sequence). Trimming took 5 bases from V and 9 from J; bases not matched to a gene: 6. CDR3 length: 14 amino acids. This CDR3 is CASSGQGGSSPLHF. The CDR3 nucleotides are TGTGCCAGTAGTGGACAGGGAGGTAGTTCACCCCTCCACTTT.

The chain uses TRBV28 and TRBJ2-7; a weak D match, TRBD1 (6 bases). CDR1 and CDR2 (germline): MDHEN, SYDVKM. The CDR3 totals 13 residues. The V and J ends lost 7 bases and 3 bases respectively, with 13 bases between them. The CDR3 DNA follows: TGTGCCAGCAAAGACCCCAGGGGCTACGAGCAGTACTTC. It is translated as CASKDPRGYEQYF.

The chain combines TRBV7-9 with TRBJ2-1; no clear D. V lost 5 bases and J lost 9, with 8 bases in between. This CDR3 region has 11 residues. Germline loops: CDR1 SEHNR, CDR2 FQNEAQ (reference sequence). The CDR3 DNA is TGTGCCAGCAGCCCGTCCAGTGAGCAGTTCTTC. Translated, it gives CASSPSSEQFF.

The rearrangement uses TRBV9 and TRBJ2-1, with 8 nucleotides matching TRBD1. There are 16 residues in the CDR3. Germline V gene data show CDR1 as SGDLS and CDR2 as YYNGEE. The V and J ends lost 3 bases and 7 bases, in that order; junction bases with no gene match: 12. The CDR3 is CASSGSRDRTSNEQFF. CDR3 bases: TGTGCCAGCAGCGGAAGCCGGGACAGGACCAGTAATGAGCAGTTCTTC.

The J gene is TRBJ1-1, the V gene TRBV5-4; maybe TRBD1 (5 bases). The CDR3 consists of 14 residues. V shed 4 bases and J shed 5 bases, with 15 bases lying between them. The V gene's germline CDR1 is SGHNT and CDR2 YYREEE (reference sequence). In nucleotides, the CDR3 is TGTGCCAGCAGCCTATTTGGGGGGGGAACTGAAGCTTTCTTT. Protein sequence: CASSLFGGGTEAFF. Full variable domain (rest looked up from reference TRBV5-4 and TRBJ1-1): ETGVTQSPTHLIKTRGQQVTLRCSSQSGHNTVSWYQQALGQGPQFIFQYYREEENGRGNFPPRFSGLQFPNYSSELNVNALELDDSALYLCASSLFGGGTEAFFGQGTRLTVV.

In nucleotides, the CDR3 is TGTGCCAGCGGGCCGGACAGCTCCTATAATTCACCCCTCCACTTT. Residues: CASGPDSSYNSPLHF. The chain recombines TRBV6-5 with TRBJ1-6; tentative D call: TRBD1 (6 bases). This CDR3 has 15 residues. Trimming shortened V by 8 bases and J by 0 bases, and 11 bases separated the two germline ends. The germline V gene has CDR1 MNHEY and CDR2 SVGAGI.

The rearrangement links TRBV15 to TRBJ2-1; D might be TRBD2 (5 bases). The CDR3 has 14 amino acids. Germline values: CDR1 LNHNV, CDR2 YYDKDF (reference sequence). Trimming took 1 base from V and 5 from J, leaving 9 bases between them. The CDR3 bases are TGTGCCACCAGCAGAGGGGAGAGAAACAATGAGCAGTTCTTC. Amino acids: CATSRGERNNEQFF. Based on the CDR3 plus reference TRBV15 and TRBJ2-1, the full variable domain is DAMVIQNPRYQVTQFGKPVTLSCSQTLNHNVMYWYQQKSSQAPKLLFHYYDKDFNNEADTPDNFQSRRPNTSFCFLDIRSPGLGDTAMYLCATSRGERNNEQFFGPGTRLTVL.

J is TRBJ2-1 and V is TRBV15, with a possible D match to TRBD1 (6 bases). There are 14 residues in the CDR3. From germline, CDR1 is LNHNV and CDR2 YYDKDF (reference sequence). The ends were cut back, 3 bases at V and 9 bases at J, with 15 bases in the middle. CDR3: CATSSQGGQIEQFF. The CDR3 DNA reads as TGTGCCACCAGCAGCCAAGGAGGACAGATTGAGCAGTTCTTC.

This clone came up a few times. The V and J genes are TRBV28 and TRBJ2-4; a possible D gene is TRBD1 (5 bases). In germline, CDR1 is MDHEN, CDR2 SYDVKM. V was shortened by 3 bases and J by 3 bases, with 21 bases between the two germline ends. This CDR3 is 18 amino acids long. The CDR3 region has the DNA TGTGCCAGCAGTTTCTTAGTCCGAGACAGAGAACGCAAAAACATTCAGTACTTC. This translates into CASSFLVRDRERKNIQYF.

This clone appeared a few times. V is TRBV28 and J is TRBJ1-1, with unresolved D. The V gene's germline CDR1 is MDHEN and CDR2 SYDVKM. V was trimmed by 3 bases and J by 9 bases, leaving 14 bases between them. The CDR3 spans 13 residues. DNA for the CDR3: TGTGCCAGCAGTTTGGCGCGAATCGGGAAAGCTTTCTTT. This sequence encodes CASSLARIGKAFF.